This T cell receptor beta chain comes out of a study of blood T cell repertoires in COVID-19. In the study overall: Acute and convalescent COVID-19 specimens originated in the United States, Italy and Spain.

The data were produced by immunoSEQ multiplex PCR, yet TCRdb's version contains in-frame clones alone and is incomplete. The table shows 100,000 to 150,000 clones, with 85% occurring only once. This CDR3 is 15 amino acids long. Trimming removed 5 bases at V and 2 bases at J, with 16 bases between. CDR1 is SGHKS, CDR2 YYEKEE, per germline (reference sequence). The sequence was obtained from an elderly man with active or convalescent COVID-19. Sequencing was done on a sample of peripheral blood. The V and J genes are TRBV5-5 and TRBJ1-2; tentative D call: TRBD1 (6 bases). The CDR3 bases are TGTGCCAGCAGTCTAAGCGGGGACACAAACTATGGCTACACCTTC. As protein: CASSLSGDTNYGYTF.